This T cell receptor (beta chain) was profiled in a study of cytotoxic CD8 clonotypes in ibrutinib-treated CLL. TCRdb keeps only in-frame clones here, not all; method: immunoSEQ multiplex PCR. This table has about 140,000 clones, approximately 90% appearing once. CDR1 is SGHRS, CDR2 YFSETQ, per germline. The CDR3 sequence is 14 residues long. Trimming pared 4 bases from V and 3 bases from J, leaving 11 bases between. This TCR was recovered from a human donor with chronic lymphocytic leukemia. The rearrangement links TRBV5-1 to TRBJ1-5; possibly TRBD1 for D (5 bases). The specimen comprised PBMCs, sampled after 12 months of ibrutinib treatment. The chain's CDR3 is CASSPGTDNQPQHF. DNA of the CDR3: TGCGCCAGCAGCCCCGGGACTGACAATCAGCCCCAGCATTTT.